This record covers a single T cell receptor (beta chain). The data stem from a study of blood T cell repertoires in COVID-19. For the study at large: The United States, Italy and Spain provided the acute and convalescent COVID-19 samples. From T cells, B-cell-depleted T cells, or PBMCs came the material, which was cDNA or gDNA.

V lost 10 bases and J 8 bases, leaving 17 bases between the germline ends. The CDR3 is made up of 13 amino acids. Germline CDR1 MGHRA, CDR2 YSYEKL. Authors' methods: Reference gene primers were amplified, and this amplification served to estimate nucleated cell counts. Profiled with immunoSEQ multiplex PCR; TCRdb holds only in-frame clones, not every one. Clone size and the V and J calls come from that table; the DNA yielded D and trimming. The sample consists of about 180,000 clones, around 80% of them appearing once. The TCR originated in a man between 65 and 85 years old with active or convalescent COVID-19. The V and J genes are TRBV4-1 and TRBJ1-4; maybe TRBD1 (5 bases). The sequencing sample was made of peripheral blood. CDR3 sequence: CATSPGGNEKLFF. The CDR3 region has the DNA TGCGCCACTTCACCCGGGGGTAACGAAAAACTGTTTTTT.